This T cell receptor beta chain appears in the sequencing data of a study of CD8+ T cells in alopecia areata. After isolation, RNA underwent reverse transcription to generate cDNA as the sequencing template. Libraries were prepared by immunoSEQ multiplex PCR; TCRdb keeps only in-frame clonotypes and omits some of them. The table has over 150,000 clones, just over 55% seen once; the top ten hold roughly 5.3%. With respect to this clone: The antigen remains unidentified.

Study-level results: Sharing of TCRs across patients appeared less clear than in mice, possibly for HLA-related reasons.

CDR1 MNHEY and CDR2 SMNVEV come from the germline V gene (reference sequence). The V end lost 4 bases, the J end lost 8 bases, and 14 bases lay between the germline ends. The CDR3 has 14 residues. The chain recombines TRBV27 with TRBJ1-4; D is unresolved. This sequence originates from a human donor in good health. Specimen: CD8+ T cells sorted from blood. The CDR3 here is CASSSLGIQEKLFF. The CDR3 coding sequence is TGTGCCAGCAGTTCGTTGGGGATCCAGGAAAAACTGTTTTTT.